This entry concerns a single TCR beta chain. Its cognate antigen is unknown. This specimen includes other DNA sequences encoding the same CDR3. All patients reached thyroid surgery having received no treatment beforehand. The data originate from a study of metastatic and nonmetastatic thyroid tumors. Study summary: Repertoire data that came from the blood and tumor or nodule tissue of malignant and benign thyroid patients were compared.

Authors' processing steps: The study built a papillary thyroid cancer distant-metastasis classifier from CDR3 differences across clinicopathological groups. MiXCR re-clonotyped the PCR reads for TCRdb. What appears here as the V and J calls and clone size reflects TCRdb's work, not the paper's. The data contain around 40,000 clones, roughly 27% of them singletons. This CDR3 has 19 amino acids. Trimming stripped 0 bases from V and 4 bases from J, with 19 bases between. Germline V gives CDR1 MNHEY, CDR2 SVGEGT. General study findings and limits: Relative to benign nodules, malignant thyroid tumors were reportedly characterized by significantly elevated TCR beta diversity in blood and tumor.

The sequence was collected from a female donor with papillary thyroid cancer or a benign thyroid nodule (not recorded which). Some clones in this sample may be carry-over from other donors' samples. The sample taken for sequencing was blood. The chain combines TRBV6-2 or TRBV6-3 with TRBJ2-6; possibly TRBD1 or TRBD2 for D (5 bases each). This chain's CDR3 is CASSYSGLAVGVGANVLTF. CDR3 DNA: TGTGCCAGCAGTTACTCGGGGCTAGCTGTGGGTGTGGGGGCCAACGTCCTGACTTTC.